The T cell receptor (beta chain) under discussion was sequenced for a study of blood T cell repertoires in COVID-19. Whole-study context: Some COVID-19 samples were acute and others convalescent; all came from the United States, Italy and Spain.

Trimming took 2 bases from V and 0 from J, leaving 17 bases between them. This CDR3 comprises 19 residues. Germline CDR1 reads MNHNS; CDR2 reads SASEGT. This table comes from immunoSEQ multiplex PCR, and its TCRdb copy is limited to in-frame clones, with some not included. The sample has hundreds of thousands of clones; roughly 90% are singletons. Patients in Seattle were enrolled during active infection, then followed longitudinally. This receptor was taken from a young woman with COVID-19, enrolled during active disease. V is TRBV6-1 and J is TRBJ2-6, with D uncertain. The sequenced sample consisted of peripheral blood. The DNA of the CDR3 is TGTGCCAGCAGTGAAATGGTGGCCGGGTTTCGCTCTGGGGCCAACGTCCTGACTTTC. Translating it yields CASSEMVAGFRSGANVLTF.